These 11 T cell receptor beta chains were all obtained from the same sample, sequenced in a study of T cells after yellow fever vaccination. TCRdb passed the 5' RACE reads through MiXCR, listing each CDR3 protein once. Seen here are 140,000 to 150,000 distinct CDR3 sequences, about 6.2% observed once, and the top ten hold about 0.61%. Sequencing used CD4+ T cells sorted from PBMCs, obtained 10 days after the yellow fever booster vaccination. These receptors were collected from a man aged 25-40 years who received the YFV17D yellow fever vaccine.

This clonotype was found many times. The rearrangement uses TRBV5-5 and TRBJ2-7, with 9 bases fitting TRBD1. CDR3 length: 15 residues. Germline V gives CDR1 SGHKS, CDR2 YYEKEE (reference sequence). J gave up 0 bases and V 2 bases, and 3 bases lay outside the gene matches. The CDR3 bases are TGTGCCAGCAGCTTCTCACAGGGGGCCTCCTACGAGCAGTACTTC. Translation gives CASSFSQGASYEQYF.

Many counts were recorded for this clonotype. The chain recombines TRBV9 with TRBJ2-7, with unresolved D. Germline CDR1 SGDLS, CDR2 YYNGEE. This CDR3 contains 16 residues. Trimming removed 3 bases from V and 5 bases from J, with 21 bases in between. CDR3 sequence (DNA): TGTGCCAGCAGCGCTACGGACGGAGTGCGGTGGAACGAGCAGTACTTC. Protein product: CASSATDGVRWNEQYF.

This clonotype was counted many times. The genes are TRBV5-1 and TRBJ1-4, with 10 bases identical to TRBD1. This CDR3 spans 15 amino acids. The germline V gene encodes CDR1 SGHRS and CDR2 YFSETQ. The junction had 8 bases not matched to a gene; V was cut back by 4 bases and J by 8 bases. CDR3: CASSDGQGGQEKLFF. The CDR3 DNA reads TGCGCCAGCAGCGATGGACAGGGGGGACAGGAAAAACTGTTTTTT.

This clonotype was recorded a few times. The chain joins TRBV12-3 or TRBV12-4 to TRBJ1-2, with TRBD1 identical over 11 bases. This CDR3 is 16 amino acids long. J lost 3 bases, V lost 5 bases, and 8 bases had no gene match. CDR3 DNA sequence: TGTGCCAGCAGTCGAGGGACAGGGGGTAATTACTATGGCTACACCTTC. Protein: CASSRGTGGNYYGYTF.

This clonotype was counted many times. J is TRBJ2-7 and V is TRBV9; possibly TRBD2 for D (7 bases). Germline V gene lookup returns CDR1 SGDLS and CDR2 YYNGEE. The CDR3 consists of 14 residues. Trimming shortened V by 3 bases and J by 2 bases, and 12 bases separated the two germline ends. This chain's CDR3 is CASSAGGYTYEQYF. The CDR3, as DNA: TGTGCCAGCAGCGCGGGGGGCTACACCTACGAGCAGTACTTC.

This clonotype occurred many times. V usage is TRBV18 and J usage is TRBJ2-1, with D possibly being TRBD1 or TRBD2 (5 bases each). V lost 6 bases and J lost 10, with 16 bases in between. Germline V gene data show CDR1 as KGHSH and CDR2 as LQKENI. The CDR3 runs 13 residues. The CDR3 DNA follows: TGTGCCAGCTCTTCGCTCGGGACCGACGAGCAGTTCTTC. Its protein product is CASSSLGTDEQFF.

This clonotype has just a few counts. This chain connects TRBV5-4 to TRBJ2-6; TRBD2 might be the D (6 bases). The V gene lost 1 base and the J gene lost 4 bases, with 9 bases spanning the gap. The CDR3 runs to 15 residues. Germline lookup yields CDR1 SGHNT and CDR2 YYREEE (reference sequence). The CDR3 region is CASSLLSGGANVLTF. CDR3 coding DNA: TGTGCCAGCAGCTTGTTAAGCGGGGGGGCCAACGTCCTGACTTTC.

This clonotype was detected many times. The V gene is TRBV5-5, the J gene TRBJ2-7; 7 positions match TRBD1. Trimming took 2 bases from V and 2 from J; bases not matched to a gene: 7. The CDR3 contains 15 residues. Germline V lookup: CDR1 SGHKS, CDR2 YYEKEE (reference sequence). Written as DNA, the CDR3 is TGTGCCAGCAGCTTAGAGGGGACAGTAACCTACGAGCAGTACTTC. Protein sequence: CASSLEGTVTYEQYF.

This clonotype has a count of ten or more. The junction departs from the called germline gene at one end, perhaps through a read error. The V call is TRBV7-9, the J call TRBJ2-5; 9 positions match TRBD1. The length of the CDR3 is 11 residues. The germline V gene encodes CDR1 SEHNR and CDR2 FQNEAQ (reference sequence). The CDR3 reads CASSWGQGPDF. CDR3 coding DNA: TGTGCCAGCAGCTGGGGACAGGGCCCTGACTTC.

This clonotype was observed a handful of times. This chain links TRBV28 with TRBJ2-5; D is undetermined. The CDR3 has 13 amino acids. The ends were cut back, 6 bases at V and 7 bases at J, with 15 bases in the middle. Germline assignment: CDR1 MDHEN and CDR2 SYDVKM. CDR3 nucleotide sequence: TGTGCCAGCAGCCCTTCCCTTAGAGGGACCCAGTACTTC. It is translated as CASSPSLRGTQYF.

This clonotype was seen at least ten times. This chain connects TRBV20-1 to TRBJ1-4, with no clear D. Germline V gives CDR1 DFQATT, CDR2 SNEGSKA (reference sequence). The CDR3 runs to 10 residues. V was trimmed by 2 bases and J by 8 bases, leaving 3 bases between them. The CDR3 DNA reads TGCAGTGCTAGATCGGAAAAACTGTTTTTT. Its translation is CSARSEKLFF.